Listed below are T cell receptor beta chains from one sample, sequenced in a study of early T cells in non-severe SARS-CoV-2 infection. TCRdb re-analysed the 5' RACE reads in MiXCR, keeping a single row per CDR3 protein. The sample consists of more than 30,000 distinct CDR3 sequences, roughly 5% of them appearing once. Sequenced: whole blood. These receptors came from an adult who was a healthcare worker with PCR-confirmed SARS-CoV-2 infection or an uninfected control (not recorded which). CDR3s leave out the opening cysteine and the closing phenylalanine or tryptophan. Clone size is given for some rows only: seen once, a few or many times, or a class if the clone is expanded.

V,J,size,CDR3
TRBV11-1,TRBJ2-7,few,ASSYRGSGALYEQY
TRBV19,TRBJ2-7,many,ASSIGTATYEQY
TRBV4-3,TRBJ2-3,NA,ASSQDRGTSSTDTQY
TRBV10-3,TRBJ1-6,few,AISEPRGTGVSPLH
TRBV6-5,TRBJ2-7,many,ASSSGTGTYEQY
TRBV7-9,TRBJ2-3,few,ASSLSSWGTDTQY
TRBV7-8,TRBJ2-1,many,ASSLAGRLNEQF
TRBV7-2,TRBJ2-5,many,ASSLEATTQETQY
TRBV20-1,TRBJ1-5,NA,SASGGSNQPQH
TRBV19,TRBJ2-5,NA,ASSIRLAGAETQY
TRBV12-3/TRBV12-4,TRBJ1-2,many,ASSVTTDFT
TRBV29-1,TRBJ1-2,many,SVEIRVNYGYT
TRBV2,TRBJ2-3,NA,ASSPREGAGDTQY
TRBV28,TRBJ2-7,many,ASSSPEGRGVYEQY
TRBV7-2,TRBJ2-5,few,ASSLVDSGRETQY
TRBV2,TRBJ2-7,NA,ASSEKASGFYEQY
TRBV15,TRBJ2-1,many,ATSTTSGRALSYNEQF
TRBV18,TRBJ2-1,NA,ASSPDRVGEQF
TRBV7-8,TRBJ2-3,many,ASSTRTDTQY
TRBV28,TRBJ2-3,many,ASSIRRGGTDTQY
TRBV20-1,TRBJ2-1,many,SAYTSLEQF
TRBV20-1,TRBJ1-4,many,SAQSGWDARDINEKLF
TRBV5-1,TRBJ1-6,many,ASSPGGDRGFRNSPLH
TRBV9,TRBJ2-3,many,ASGWGDTQY
TRBV19,TRBJ2-7,few,ASSSQGLAGAYEQY
TRBV7-2,TRBJ2-1,many,ASSLGGEGRDNEQF
TRBV10-3,TRBJ2-1,many,AISVLSTSGSEQF
TRBV5-4,TRBJ2-1,NA,ASSFQASRGDNEQF
TRBV5-1,TRBJ1-2,NA,ASRETGTYGYT
TRBV6-5,TRBJ2-1,many,ASSLSLGQGEQF
TRBV18,TRBJ2-2,NA,ASSPPGVAGELF
TRBV12-3/TRBV12-4,TRBJ2-1,NA,ASRATGNEQF
TRBV5-5,TRBJ2-1,NA,ASSFRGRGSAF
TRBV27,TRBJ2-5,NA,ASSRTLYQETQY
TRBV6-5,TRBJ2-2,many,ASSSGPNTGELF
TRBV19,TRBJ1-5,few,ASSIRSPGGNQPQH
TRBV5-4,TRBJ1-3,few,ASSSAASGNTIY
TRBV3-1,TRBJ2-2,many,ASSQLAGARGNGELF
TRBV6-2/TRBV6-3,TRBJ2-1,many,ASSYESPLAGDYNEQF
TRBV5-1,TRBJ2-1,few,ASSLVAGVASYNEQF
TRBV7-9,TRBJ2-7,many,ASSSPLGGGRYEQY
TRBV5-4,TRBJ1-4,many,ASSVQGAVEKLF
TRBV20-1,TRBJ2-3,few,SARPPSTSVPYTGDTQY
TRBV28,TRBJ2-7,many,ASSLWREGSYEQY
TRBV6-5,TRBJ2-3,few,AIPKRDSTDTQY
TRBV6-5,TRBJ2-1,NA,ASSTPGTVQF
TRBV6-5,TRBJ2-7,NA,ASSRAGTYEQY
TRBV6-2/TRBV6-3,TRBJ2-3,many,ASLSPIGTDTQY
TRBV29-1,TRBJ1-2,many,SVEGGRGNYGYT
TRBV4-2,TRBJ2-7,many,ASSQDLVGQGAYEQY
TRBV5-1,TRBJ1-2,many,ASSSNRDGYT
TRBV4-3,TRBJ2-2,few,ASSQEGRAGNTGELF
TRBV14,TRBJ1-3,many,ASSPSGNTIY